The TCR beta chain described here comes from a study of cytomegalovirus exposure and HLA in healthy donors. The CDR3 has 14 amino acids. Germline V gene sequence: CDR1 GTSNPN, CDR2 SVGIG (reference sequence). Losses at the gene ends were 4 bases for V and 7 bases for J; bases not matched to a gene: 6. This clone has a single count. It was with 60 Vbeta and 13 Jbeta primers that the PCR ran. TCRdb keeps only in-frame clones here, not all; method: immunoSEQ multiplex PCR. The sample consists of about 260,000 clones, 84% of them appearing once. The clonotype originates from a middle-aged woman in good health and CMV-seropositive. The genes are TRBV30 and TRBJ2-2, with TRBD2 matching over 10 bases. Source material: PBMCs. The CDR3 region has the DNA TGTGCCTGGAATCTAGCGGGAGCGGGCGGGGAGCTGTTTTTT. It yields the protein CAWNLAGAGGELFF.